This is a list of T cell receptor beta chains from one sample in a study of CD8 T cells in ankylosing spondylitis. MiXCR was run by TCRdb on the 5' RACE reads, yielding one entry per CDR3 protein. The data hold 500,000 or so distinct CDR3 sequences, with approximately 5.3% observed a single time. Material for sequencing was blood, either unsorted or a sorted T cell fraction (not recorded which). The receptor source for this set is a male donor with ankylosing spondylitis. Both conserved end residues are part of each CDR3. The D gene is left open where the match is weak. Size values are once, few and many counts, or a class for expanded clones, and some rows have none.

abundance: many; v_gene: TRBV4-3; j_gene: TRBJ2-7; d_gene: -; CDR3nt: TGCGCCAGCAGCCATAGTTGGGCTAGCGCAACCTACGAGCAGTACTTC; CDR3aa: CASSHSWASATYEQYF
abundance: many; v_gene: TRBV15; j_gene: TRBJ1-2; d_gene: -; CDR3nt: TGTGCCACCAGCAGAGATCTGACAGACTATGGCTACACCTTC; CDR3aa: CATSRDLTDYGYTF
abundance: -; v_gene: TRBV30; j_gene: TRBJ1-1; d_gene: -; CDR3nt: TGTGCCTGGAGGTGGGCAGAGAACACTGAAGCTTTCTTT; CDR3aa: CAWRWAENTEAFF
abundance: many; v_gene: TRBV20-1; j_gene: TRBJ1-1; d_gene: TRBD1; CDR3nt: TGCAGTGCTAGGGGGGGACAGCGTGAAGCTTTCTTT; CDR3aa: CSARGGQREAFF
abundance: many; v_gene: TRBV7-2; j_gene: TRBJ2-2; d_gene: -; CDR3nt: TGTGCCAGCAGCTTAATGGTCAGAACGAACACCGGGGAGCTGTTTTTT; CDR3aa: CASSLMVRTNTGELFF
abundance: many; v_gene: TRBV27; j_gene: TRBJ1-2; d_gene: -; CDR3nt: TGTGCCAGCAGTTTATCTGGCAGGGAAGGCTACACCTTC; CDR3aa: CASSLSGREGYTF
abundance: -; v_gene: TRBV28; j_gene: TRBJ1-2; d_gene: -; CDR3nt: TGTGCCAGCAGTTCACCCCGGGGGGGGCAGGTTGGCTACACCTTC; CDR3aa: CASSSPRGGQVGYTF
abundance: many; v_gene: TRBV7-2; j_gene: TRBJ2-1; d_gene: TRBD1; CDR3nt: TGTGCCAGCAGCTTAGTGCCGGGGTTGCCCGGGACAGGTCGTCCCTACAATGAGCAGTTCTTC; CDR3aa: CASSLVPGLPGTGRPYNEQFF
abundance: many; v_gene: TRBV20-1; j_gene: TRBJ2-5; d_gene: -; CDR3nt: TGCAGTGCTAGTAGTTCCACCCAGTACCAAGAGACCCAGTACTTC; CDR3aa: CSASSSTQYQETQYF
abundance: many; v_gene: TRBV4-3; j_gene: TRBJ2-7; d_gene: -; CDR3nt: TGCGCCAGCAGCCAATTCCCGACCCACGAGCAGTACTTC; CDR3aa: CASSQFPTHEQYF
abundance: many; v_gene: TRBV4-3; j_gene: TRBJ1-1; d_gene: -; CDR3nt: TGCGCCAGCAGCCAAGATCTGGGGCAAAGACAGAGGAACACTGAAGCTTTCTTT; CDR3aa: CASSQDLGQRQRNTEAFF
abundance: many; v_gene: TRBV7-2; j_gene: TRBJ1-6; d_gene: -; CDR3nt: TGTGCCAGCAGCCCGCAGGCGAATTCACCCCTCCACTTT; CDR3aa: CASSPQANSPLHF
abundance: many; v_gene: TRBV7-2; j_gene: TRBJ2-7; d_gene: -; CDR3nt: TGTGCCAGCAGCTTAGTAAACGATTACGAGCAGTACTTC; CDR3aa: CASSLVNDYEQYF
abundance: many; v_gene: TRBV7-6; j_gene: TRBJ2-5; d_gene: -; CDR3nt: TGTGCCAGCACCCTGGGGGCAGGATCAGAGACCCAGTACTTC; CDR3aa: CASTLGAGSETQYF
abundance: many; v_gene: TRBV7-2; j_gene: TRBJ2-1; d_gene: -; CDR3nt: TGTGCCAGCAGCTTAGGGTCCCCAGCTTACAATGAGCAGTTCTTC; CDR3aa: CASSLGSPAYNEQFF
abundance: many; v_gene: TRBV12-3/TRBV12-4; j_gene: TRBJ1-1; d_gene: -; CDR3nt: TGTGCCAGCAGTTTAGGGGCTACCGGAGCTTTCTTT; CDR3aa: CASSLGATGAFF
abundance: few; v_gene: TRBV20-1; j_gene: TRBJ2-1; d_gene: TRBD2; CDR3nt: TGCAGTGCTTACGGGACTAGCGGCAATGAGCAGTTCTTC; CDR3aa: CSAYGTSGNEQFF
abundance: many; v_gene: TRBV20-1; j_gene: TRBJ2-3; d_gene: TRBD2; CDR3nt: TGCAGTGCTAGGTGGCTAGCGGACACAGATACGCAGTATTTT; CDR3aa: CSARWLADTDTQYF
abundance: -; v_gene: TRBV7-2; j_gene: TRBJ2-7; d_gene: -; CDR3nt: TGTGCCAGCAGCCCAACTAATGCCTACGAGCAGTACTTC; CDR3aa: CASSPTNAYEQYF
abundance: many; v_gene: TRBV7-2; j_gene: TRBJ1-2; d_gene: -; CDR3nt: TGTGCCAGCAGCTTGATGTGGAACTATGGCTACACCTTC; CDR3aa: CASSLMWNYGYTF
abundance: many; v_gene: TRBV15; j_gene: TRBJ1-2; d_gene: -; CDR3nt: TGTGCCACCAGCAGAGATCCATACCGAAACTATGGCTACACCTTC; CDR3aa: CATSRDPYRNYGYTF
abundance: few; v_gene: TRBV4-3; j_gene: TRBJ2-3; d_gene: TRBD1; CDR3nt: TGCGCCAGCAGCCAAGAGGCCGCGGGACAGGGCACAGATACGCAGTATTTT; CDR3aa: CASSQEAAGQGTDTQYF
abundance: -; v_gene: TRBV2; j_gene: TRBJ2-4; d_gene: -; CDR3nt: TGTGCCAGCAGCGGACCTGAGATTCAGTACTTC; CDR3aa: CASSGPEIQYF
abundance: many; v_gene: TRBV27; j_gene: TRBJ2-1; d_gene: -; CDR3nt: TGTGCCAGCAGTTCCTCCGGACTAGACAGGGTTGGAAACTCCTACAATGAGCAGTTCTTC; CDR3aa: CASSSSGLDRVGNSYNEQFF
abundance: many; v_gene: TRBV6-5; j_gene: TRBJ2-3; d_gene: -; CDR3nt: TGTGCCAGCAGTTCCGGAGGACTCCGCACAGATACGCAGTATTTT; CDR3aa: CASSSGGLRTDTQYF
abundance: many; v_gene: TRBV5-1; j_gene: TRBJ1-4; d_gene: -; CDR3nt: TGCGCCAGCAGCCCTGGGACGGATGAAAAACTGTTTTTT; CDR3aa: CASSPGTDEKLFF
abundance: many; v_gene: TRBV4-3; j_gene: TRBJ2-2; d_gene: -; CDR3nt: TGCGCCAGCAGCCAAGAATTCGAGTCCTACACCGGGGAGCTGTTTTTT; CDR3aa: CASSQEFESYTGELFF
abundance: few; v_gene: TRBV6-2/TRBV6-3; j_gene: TRBJ2-5; d_gene: -; CDR3nt: TGTGCCAGCAGTTACCGACTCACCCAAGAGACCCAGTACTTC; CDR3aa: CASSYRLTQETQYF
abundance: many; v_gene: TRBV7-9; j_gene: TRBJ2-2; d_gene: -; CDR3nt: TGTGCCAGCAGCTTCGGGACACAGAACACCGGGGAGCTGTTTTTT; CDR3aa: CASSFGTQNTGELFF
abundance: many; v_gene: TRBV5-1; j_gene: TRBJ2-3; d_gene: TRBD2; CDR3nt: TGCGCCAGCAGCCTCGGGGGAAGCGGGATCACAGATACGCAGTATTTT; CDR3aa: CASSLGGSGITDTQYF
abundance: few; v_gene: TRBV11-1; j_gene: TRBJ2-6; d_gene: -; CDR3nt: TGTGCCAGCAGCCGTAGGCGGGGCCAGGACATCTCTGGGGCCAACGTCCTGACTTTC; CDR3aa: CASSRRRGQDISGANVLTF
abundance: few; v_gene: TRBV4-2; j_gene: TRBJ1-5; d_gene: TRBD1; CDR3nt: TGTGCCAGCAGCCAAGCCGGGGACAGGGAGGAGCAGCCCCAGCATTTT; CDR3aa: CASSQAGDREEQPQHF
abundance: many; v_gene: TRBV29-1; j_gene: TRBJ2-2; d_gene: TRBD1; CDR3nt: TGCAGCGTAAGAGGGGGCTACACCGGGGAGCTGTTTTTT; CDR3aa: CSVRGGYTGELFF
abundance: -; v_gene: TRBV18; j_gene: TRBJ1-6; d_gene: -; CDR3nt: TGTGCCAGCTCCCGGGGCAGGCAGGAACCCCTCCACTTT; CDR3aa: CASSRGRQEPLHF
abundance: -; v_gene: TRBV28; j_gene: TRBJ1-2; d_gene: -; CDR3nt: TGTGCCAGCAGGGGAGGGGGGAGCTATGGCTACACCTTC; CDR3aa: CASRGGGSYGYTF
abundance: few; v_gene: TRBV7-9; j_gene: TRBJ2-1; d_gene: TRBD2; CDR3nt: TGTGCCAGCAGCTTAGCGGGAGGGAGGTCTTACAATGAGCAGTTCTTC; CDR3aa: CASSLAGGRSYNEQFF
abundance: few; v_gene: TRBV7-3; j_gene: TRBJ2-3; d_gene: -; CDR3nt: TGTGCCAGCAACCCTAATAGCACAGATACGCAGTATTTT; CDR3aa: CASNPNSTDTQYF
abundance: many; v_gene: TRBV21-1; j_gene: TRBJ1-5; d_gene: -; CDR3nt: TGTGCCAGCAGCCCAACAGTCAGCAATCAGCCCCAGCATTTT; CDR3aa: CASSPTVSNQPQHF
abundance: many; v_gene: TRBV6-1; j_gene: TRBJ1-3; d_gene: -; CDR3nt: TGTGCCAGCAGTCGGGGACTTAGCTCTGGAAACACCATATATTTT; CDR3aa: CASSRGLSSGNTIYF
abundance: many; v_gene: TRBV20-1; j_gene: TRBJ1-6; d_gene: -; CDR3nt: TGCAGTGCTAGGACACAGGGTGGTTCACCCCTCCACTTT; CDR3aa: CSARTQGGSPLHF
abundance: -; v_gene: TRBV5-1; j_gene: TRBJ2-5; d_gene: -; CDR3nt: TGCGCCAGCAGCGAACCGGGACACCGCCAAGAGACCCAGTACTTC; CDR3aa: CASSEPGHRQETQYF
abundance: once; v_gene: TRBV30; j_gene: TRBJ2-1; d_gene: -; CDR3nt: TGTGCCTGGTGTCGTGGGGGGAGCGATACGTACAATGAGCAGTTCTTC; CDR3aa: CAWCRGGSDTYNEQFF
abundance: many; v_gene: TRBV7-2; j_gene: TRBJ2-5; d_gene: -; CDR3nt: TGTGCCAGCAGCTTAGCCGGGGGAGAGCAAGAGACCCAGTACTTC; CDR3aa: CASSLAGGEQETQYF
abundance: many; v_gene: TRBV12-3/TRBV12-4; j_gene: TRBJ1-1; d_gene: -; CDR3nt: TGTGCCAGCAGTCCCCACCCTGCAGGGGAAGCTTTCTTT; CDR3aa: CASSPHPAGEAFF
abundance: many; v_gene: TRBV5-1; j_gene: TRBJ1-1; d_gene: -; CDR3nt: TGCGCCAGCAGGGGGTCAGGCAGAGGGAACACTGAAGCTTTCTTT; CDR3aa: CASRGSGRGNTEAFF